What follows are 16 T cell receptor beta chains derived from one specimen sequenced in a study of technical replicates of blood from several donors. Sequencing used immunoSEQ multiplex PCR; TCRdb keeps in-frame clones, though not all of them. Found here are about 73,000 clones, approximately 90% of them singletons; the top ten hold about 4.3%. Material for sequencing was PBMCs. Receptors were obtained from a human donor in good health. Some clones in this sample may be carry-over from other donors' samples.

The chain has TRBV6-1 and TRBJ2-7, with 13 nucleotides matching TRBD2. Germline lookup yields CDR1 MNHNS and CDR2 SASEGT. The CDR3 sequence is 17 residues long. V shed 4 bases and J 2 bases; nucleotides not matched to a gene: 8. The CDR3 here is CASSVTSGGVKTYEQYF. Written as DNA, the CDR3 is TGTGCCAGCAGTGTTACTAGCGGGGGGGTTAAAACCTACGAGCAGTACTTC.

This chain uses TRBV27 with TRBJ2-3; D is unresolved. This CDR3 spans 15 amino acids. V lost 6 bases to trimming and J lost 0 bases, with 13 bases between them. Germline values: CDR1 MNHEY, CDR2 SMNVEV (reference sequence). For the CDR3, the DNA is TGTGCCAGCAGAAAAACACAGCTGAGCACAGATACGCAGTATTTT. The encoded protein is CASRKTQLSTDTQYF.

This rearrangement joins TRBV5-1 to TRBJ1-4, with D possibly TRBD1 on 5 matching bases. V was trimmed by 1 base and J by 6 bases, leaving 10 bases between them. Per germline, CDR1 SGHRS and CDR2 YFSETQ. This CDR3 has 14 amino acids. CDR3 bases: TGCGCCAGCAGCTTGTTTGGGGGGGATGAAAAACTGTTTTTT. Residues: CASSLFGGDEKLFF.

The chain recombines TRBV6-1 with TRBJ1-1, with D possibly TRBD1 on 6 matching bases. The CDR3 extends over 14 amino acids. Per the germline V gene, CDR1 is MNHNS and CDR2 is SASEGT. The V end lost 3 bases, the J end lost 0 bases, and 8 bases lay between the germline ends. CDR3 nucleotides: TGTGCCAGCAGTGAGGGGGCCTTGAACACTGAAGCTTTCTTT. It encodes CASSEGALNTEAFF.

This sequence joins TRBV30 and TRBJ2-7, with D perhaps TRBD1 (5 bases). Germline lookup yields CDR1 GTSNPN and CDR2 SVGIG (reference sequence). The CDR3 covers 13 residues. Trimming took 1 base from V and 0 from J, leaving 7 bases between them. CDR3 nucleotides: TGTGCCTGGAGTGCAGACAGCTCCTACGAGCAGTACTTC. This gives the protein CAWSADSSYEQYF.

The chain uses TRBV4-3 and TRBJ2-5, with a possible D match to TRBD1 (6 bases). CDR3 length equals 14 residues. Germline V CDR1 and CDR2: LGHNA, YSLEER. The germline V and J ends were trimmed by 5 bases and 4 bases, with 14 bases remaining between them. The CDR3 DNA reads TGCGCCAGCAGCGGAACCCTCAGGGGAGAGACCCAGTACTTC. It translates to CASSGTLRGETQYF.

The CDR3 DNA sequence: TGCGCCAGCAGCTTGGGAGGGGGACACCCCGACACTGAAGCTTTCTTT. This codes for CASSLGGGHPDTEAFF. The J gene is TRBJ1-1, the V gene TRBV5-1; the D gene is possibly TRBD1 (6 bases). The length of the CDR3 is 16 residues. V shed 0 bases and J shed 3 bases, with 15 bases lying between them. CDR1 SGHRS and CDR2 YFSETQ come from the germline V gene.

V is TRBV4-3 and J is TRBJ1-4, with unresolved D. Deletions cut 0 bases from V and 0 bases from J, with 20 bases between. The V gene's germline CDR1 is LGHNA and CDR2 YSLEER. The CDR3 has 20 residues. The CDR3 here is CASSQDQIGGNLATNEKLFF. CDR3 in DNA: TGCGCCAGCAGCCAAGACCAAATAGGAGGGAACCTTGCAACTAATGAAAAACTGTTTTTT.

In this sample, this clone turned up once. V is TRBV5-6 and J is TRBJ1-1, with D perhaps TRBD1 (5 bases). CDR3 size: 14 residues. Trimming stripped 2 bases from V and 7 bases from J, with 15 bases between. Germline assignment: CDR1 SGHDT and CDR2 YYEEEE. CDR3 bases: TGTGCCAGCAGCTTCGGGAGGGGTGGTTATGAAGCTTTCTTT. Its translation is CASSFGRGGYEAFF.

The chain is built from TRBV7-2 and TRBJ2-1, with TRBD2 matching 10 bases. Germline CDR1 and CDR2: SGHTA and FQGNSA. The junction had 6 bases not matched to a gene; V was cut back by 3 bases and J by 7 bases. The CDR3 has 15 residues. In nucleotides, the CDR3 is TGTGCCAGCAGCTTCATAGTAGCGGGGGGAAATGAGCAGTTCTTC. Amino acids: CASSFIVAGGNEQFF.

This clone was detected a few times. The chain has TRBV10-3 and TRBJ1-5, with D perhaps matching TRBD1 (5 bases). The CDR3 covers 16 residues. The germline V and J ends were trimmed by 7 bases and 3 bases, with 19 bases remaining between them. Germline lookup yields CDR1 ENHRY and CDR2 SYGVKD. The CDR3 DNA reads as TGTGCCATCAACCACCTGCAGACAGTGAACAATCAGCCCCAGCATTTT. This encodes CAINHLQTVNNQPQHF.

CDR3 coding DNA: TGCGCCAGCAGCCAAGGGAGGACTAGCGTCACGACAGCCTACAATGAGCAGTTCTTC. It specifies CASSQGRTSVTTAYNEQFF. The chain uses TRBV4-3 and TRBJ2-1, with TRBD2 matching 9 bases. With V trimmed by 1 base and J by 2 bases, 12 bases remained unmatched. The length of the CDR3 is 19 residues. Germline CDR1 and CDR2: LGHNA and YSLEER.

This chain joins TRBV2 and TRBJ1-3; D call uncertain. The germline V and J ends were trimmed by 3 bases and 4 bases, with 13 bases remaining between them. The CDR3 has 15 amino acids. Germline V gives CDR1 SNHLY, CDR2 FYNNEI. This CDR3 is CASSEWAGLGNTIYF. In DNA, the CDR3 is TGTGCCAGCAGTGAGTGGGCTGGGCTCGGAAACACCATATATTTT.

The genes are TRBV7-2 and TRBJ2-7; the D is unclear. Germline lookup yields CDR1 SGHTA and CDR2 FQGNSA. This CDR3 comprises 14 residues. Trimming removed 3 bases at V and 2 bases at J, with 11 bases between. Here the CDR3 DNA reads TGTGCCAGCAGCTTCGAGAGTTCCACCTACGAGCAGTACTTC. Its translation: CASSFESSTYEQYF.

This clone is a singleton in its sample. The rearrangement links TRBV9 to TRBJ1-3; 9 bases line up with TRBD1. V lost 3 bases and J lost 6; bases outside the gene matches: 16. The CDR3 contains 18 residues. Germline CDR1 and CDR2: SGDLS and YYNGEE. DNA of the CDR3: TGTGCCAGCAGCGATGCCCCTGGAACAGGGGGCAGATCAAACACCATATATTTT. This gives the protein CASSDAPGTGGRSNTIYF.

The V call is TRBV7-3, the J call TRBJ1-2, with D maybe TRBD1 (5 bases). V lost 4 bases and J 8 bases, leaving 11 bases between the germline ends. This CDR3 region has 12 residues. Looked up from germline, CDR1 is SGHTA and CDR2 is FQGTGA. CDR3 sequence reads: CASSSRRGGYTF. The CDR3 bases are TGTGCCAGCAGCTCCCGTCGGGGGGGCTACACCTTC.